This is a list of T cell receptor beta chains from one sample in a study of stem cell transplantation in POMP-related autoinflammatory disease. TCRdb's copy holds only in-frame clones and misses some; the assay was immunoSEQ multiplex PCR. Seen here are around 2,000 clones, about 90% observed once, and the top ten hold roughly 23%. Sequences were derived from Tregs from PBMCs, sampled before stem cell transplantation. The source of these receptors is a human donor with POMP-related autoinflammation and immune dysregulation (PRAID). Both conserved end residues are part of each CDR3. Fields, in order: V gene, J gene, clone size, D gene, CDR3 DNA, CDR3 protein. A D gene is named only where the DNA matches it firmly. Some rows have no size entry. The others give once, few or many, or a class for an expanded clone.

TRBV27,TRBJ2-1,-,-,TGTGCCAGCAGGCTTAGCGGTAGCTCCTACAATGAGCAGTTCTTC,CASRLSGSSYNEQFF
TRBV18,TRBJ2-7,-,TRBD2,TGTGCCAGCTCACCTAAGAGCGGGAGGAGGTACGAGCAGTACTTC,CASSPKSGRRYEQYF
TRBV27,TRBJ1-2,-,-,TGTGCCAGCAGTTTAGTTCAGGGCAAAGGAGGCTACACCTTC,CASSLVQGKGGYTF
TRBV7-3,TRBJ1-2,-,-,TGTGCCAGCAGCTTAGCGCCAGGGCCCTATGGCTACACCTTC,CASSLAPGPYGYTF
TRBV6-5,TRBJ1-6,-,TRBD1,TGTGCCAGCAGTTACAGGACAGGGTATAATTCACCCCTCCACTTT,CASSYRTGYNSPLHF
TRBV11-3,TRBJ2-2,once,TRBD1,TGTGCCAGCAGCCGACAGGGGAACACCGGGGAGCTGTTTTTT,CASSRQGNTGELFF
TRBV6-5,TRBJ2-7,-,-,TGTGCCAGCAGTAGAACCGGGACCCTCTACGAGCAGTACTTC,CASSRTGTLYEQYF
TRBV21-1,TRBJ2-5,-,-,TGTGCCAGCAGCAATAGGGCAGAGACCCAGTACTTC,CASSNRAETQYF
TRBV7-9,TRBJ2-7,-,-,TGTGCCAGCAGTAGGGGCCTGAGTTACGAGCAGTACTTC,CASSRGLSYEQYF
TRBV6-1,TRBJ1-2,-,-,TGTGCCAGCAGTGCGGGTGTTGGCTACACCTTC,CASSAGVGYTF
TRBV5-1,TRBJ1-2,few,TRBD1,TGCGCCAGCAGCCGGACAGGGGTGGCTGGCTACACCTTC,CASSRTGVAGYTF
TRBV19,TRBJ1-1,-,-,TGTGCCAGTAGTACGGGGGTCCTCACTGAAGCTTTCTTT,CASSTGVLTEAFF
TRBV5-6,TRBJ1-1,-,-,TGTGCCAGCATCCGAACGGGCTGGGGCGGGAACACTGAAGCTTTCTTT,CASIRTGWGGNTEAFF
TRBV18,TRBJ1-1,-,TRBD1,TGTGCCAGCAGATCACAGGGGAGTGAAGCTTTCTTT,CASRSQGSEAFF